A single sample is the source of the 7 T cell receptor beta chains below, sequenced in a study of blood T cell repertoires in COVID-19. Measured with immunoSEQ multiplex PCR; TCRdb has only the in-frame clones, and not every one. The data contain approximately 34,000 clones, roughly 84% of them singletons. Sequenced: peripheral blood. These receptors all stem from a man aged 55 to 69 with active COVID-19.

The chain links TRBV6-5 to TRBJ1-5; 7 positions agree with TRBD1. Trimming cost V 6 bases and J 0 bases; bases outside gene matches: 2. The CDR3 length is 14 residues. Per germline, CDR1 MNHEY and CDR2 SVGAGI. The CDR3: CASRQGNSNQPQHF. The CDR3 DNA reads TGTGCCAGCAGACAGGGGAATAGCAATCAGCCCCAGCATTTT.

The gene calls are TRBV11-2 and TRBJ2-7; TRBD1 aligns across 9 bases. V lost 4 bases and J lost 5; bases outside the gene matches: 3. This CDR3 is built from 13 residues. CDR1 is SGHAT and CDR2 is FQNNGV in the germline V gene. This CDR3 reads CASSSGQGNEQYF. The DNA of the CDR3 is TGTGCCAGCAGCTCCGGACAGGGGAACGAGCAGTACTTC.

The chain uses TRBV3-1 (or the pseudogene TRBV3-2) and TRBJ2-3, with 11 bases that match TRBD1. Germline V gene sequence: CDR1 LGHDT, CDR2 YNNKEL (reference sequence). J was trimmed by 0 bases and V by 5 bases; bases with no gene match: 1. The CDR3 is 15 residues long. This CDR3 reads CASSGQGASTDTQYF. CDR3 nucleotide sequence: TGTGCCAGCAGCGGACAGGGGGCTAGCACAGATACGCAGTATTTT.

The V call is TRBV7-7, the J call TRBJ2-7; the match to TRBD1 covers 10 bases. V gave up 10 bases and J gave up 7 bases; unmatched junction bases: 10. Germline V CDR1 and CDR2: SSHAT, FNYEAQ (reference sequence). The CDR3 spans 13 residues. In DNA, the CDR3 is TGTGCCACCGGGACAGGGGTCTCTGGTGAGCAGTACTTC. Its translation: CATGTGVSGEQYF. Looking up the rest from reference TRBV7-7 and TRBJ2-7 gives the full variable domain: GAGVSQSPRYKVTKRGQDVTLRCDPISSHATLYWYQQALGQGPEFLTYFNYEAQPDKSGLPSDRFSAERPEGSISTLTIQRTEQRDSAMYRCATGTGVSGEQYFGPGTRLTVT.

As concerns this clone: One junction end disagrees with the germline gene, perhaps due to a read error. CDR3 protein: CAWSVHATGYLF. The CDR3 nucleotides are TGTGCCTGGAGTGTACACGCAACAGGCTATCTCTTC. The chain couples TRBV30 to TRBJ2-7; weak D call: TRBD1 (5 bases). CDR3 length: 12 residues. Germline-derived CDR1 and CDR2 are GTSNPN and SVGIG (reference sequence). Combining the CDR3 with reference TRBV30 and TRBJ2-7 gives the whole variable domain SQTIHQWPATLVQPVGSPLSLECTVEGTSNPNLYWYRQAAGRGLQLLFYSVGIGQISSEVPQNLSASRPQDRQFILSSKKLLLSDSGFYLCAWSVHATGYLFGPGTRLTVT.

The chain combines TRBV7-2 with TRBJ2-3; D is uncertain. The CDR3 has 15 residues. V lost 1 base and J 1 base, leaving 9 bases between the germline ends. Per the germline V gene, CDR1 is SGHTA and CDR2 is FQGNSA. The CDR3 protein is CASSLGGPGTDTQYF. DNA for the CDR3: TGTGCCAGCAGCTTAGGAGGCCCCGGCACAGATACGCAGTATTTT.

The chain has TRBV5-4 and TRBJ2-6; 8 bases map to TRBD2. The CDR3 covers 16 residues. Unmatched junction bases numbered 6, after V lost 5 bases and J lost 2 bases. Germline-derived CDR1 and CDR2 are SGHNT and YYREEE (reference sequence). This CDR3 reads CASSQGLAAGANVLTF. CDR3 coding DNA: TGTGCCAGCAGTCAAGGACTAGCCGCTGGGGCCAACGTCCTGACTTTC.